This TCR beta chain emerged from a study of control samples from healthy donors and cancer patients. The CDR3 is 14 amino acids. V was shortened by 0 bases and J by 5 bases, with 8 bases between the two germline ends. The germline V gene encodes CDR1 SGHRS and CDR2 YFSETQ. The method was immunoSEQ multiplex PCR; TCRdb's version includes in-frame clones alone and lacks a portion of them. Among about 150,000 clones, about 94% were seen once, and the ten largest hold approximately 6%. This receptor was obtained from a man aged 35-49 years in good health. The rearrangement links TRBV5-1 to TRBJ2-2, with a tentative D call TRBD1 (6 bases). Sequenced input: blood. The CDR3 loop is CASSLAQGTGELFF. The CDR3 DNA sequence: TGCGCCAGCAGCTTGGCACAGGGTACCGGGGAGCTGTTTTTT.